The 13 T cell receptor beta chains below come from one sample, sequenced in a study of shared clonotypes between healthy human individuals. Here immunoSEQ multiplex PCR was the method, and the copy in TCRdb shows in-frame clones only, minus some. The sample holds hundreds of thousands of clones, approximately 97% seen once. Sequencing was performed on naive CD4+ T cells sorted from blood. The subset denotes: CD45RA+ positively selected. The source of these receptors is a woman in her twenties or thirties in good health.

This chain joins TRBV2 and TRBJ1-4, with a tentative D call TRBD1 (5 bases). The CDR3 covers 15 residues. V gave up 6 bases and J gave up 0 bases, with 11 bases separating them. Germline V gives CDR1 SNHLY, CDR2 FYNNEI. The CDR3 protein is CASSRDEATNEKLFF. DNA for the CDR3: TGTGCCAGCAGCCGGGACGAAGCAACTAATGAAAAACTGTTTTTT.

This chain uses TRBV5-1 with TRBJ2-7; TRBD2 agrees at 7 bases. The CDR3 extends over 13 amino acids. CDR1 and CDR2 (germline): SGHRS, YFSETQ. V lost 4 bases and J lost 5; bases outside the gene matches: 6. CDR3 bases: TGCGCCAGCAGCACCGGACTAGTTGACGAGCAGTACTTC. This encodes CASSTGLVDEQYF.

This clone was recorded only once. The chain employs TRBV5-6 and TRBJ1-3; D remains ambiguous. CDR1 and CDR2 (germline): SGHDT, YYEEEE. V dropped 1 base and J dropped 4 bases, with 6 bases sitting between them. This CDR3 spans 13 amino acids. The CDR3 DNA follows: TGTGCCAGCAGCTTGCGGCAGGGAAACACCATATATTTT. It specifies CASSLRQGNTIYF.

Here the CDR3 reads CASRLEGSGGELFF. CDR3 sequence (DNA): TGTGCCAGCCGGTTAGAAGGTTCGGGGGGGGAGCTGTTTTTT. This chain connects TRBV28 to TRBJ2-2, with D perhaps matching TRBD2 (5 bases). Trimming took off 8 bases at V and 8 bases at J, with 18 bases between the two ends. This CDR3 region has 14 residues. The germline V gene has CDR1 MDHEN and CDR2 SYDVKM.

The V call is TRBV5-1, the J call TRBJ1-1; D unresolved. V was pared by 9 bases and J by 7 bases, with 19 bases between. This CDR3 spans 13 amino acids. Germline CDR1 reads SGHRS; CDR2 reads YFSETQ. CDR3 region: CATSADGSIEAFF. CDR3 bases: TGCGCCACTTCGGCTGACGGCTCCATTGAAGCTTTCTTT.

The V call is TRBV6-1, the J call TRBJ1-2, with TRBD1 as a possible D gene (5 bases). The CDR3 loop spans 13 amino acids. Trimming removed 3 bases from V and 8 bases from J, with 13 bases in between. Germline lookup yields CDR1 MNHNS and CDR2 SASEGT. The CDR3 DNA follows: TGTGCCAGCAGTGAGACAGTAGAGTTGGGCTACACCTTC. It yields the protein CASSETVELGYTF.

The rearrangement uses TRBV5-4 and TRBJ2-1; the match to TRBD2 covers 10 bases. The CDR3 totals 15 residues. Germline V gene lookup returns CDR1 SGHNT and CDR2 YYREEE (reference sequence). J gave up 4 bases and V 1 base, and 2 bases lay outside the gene matches. The CDR3 DNA follows: TGTGCCAGCAGCTTGTGGACTAGCGGTTACAATGAGCAGTTCTTC. This gives the protein CASSLWTSGYNEQFF.

This chain connects TRBV7-2 to TRBJ1-2; a possible D gene is TRBD1 (6 bases). Germline assignment: CDR1 SGHTA and CDR2 FQGNSA. The CDR3 is 14 residues long. V gave up 0 bases and J gave up 4 bases, with 9 bases separating them. CDR3 DNA: TGTGCCAGCAGCTTAGCAGGGGGGTCCTATGGCTACACCTTC. This encodes CASSLAGGSYGYTF. Full variable domain (rest looked up from reference TRBV7-2 and TRBJ1-2): GAGVSQSPSNKVTEKGKDVELRCDPISGHTALYWYRQSLGQGLEFLIYFQGNSAPDKSGLPSDRFSAERTGGSVSTLTIQRTQQEDSAVYLCASSLAGGSYGYTFGSGTRLTVV.

The V call is TRBV7-9, the J call TRBJ2-5; the D is unclear. In germline, CDR1 is SEHNR, CDR2 FQNEAQ (reference sequence). The CDR3 consists of 15 residues. The ends were cut back, 1 base at V and 5 bases at J, with 14 bases in the middle. CDR3 protein: CASSLVLGWRETQYF. CDR3 DNA: TGTGCCAGCAGCTTAGTCCTGGGATGGCGGGAGACCCAGTACTTC. Full variable domain (missing parts from reference TRBV7-9 and TRBJ2-5): DTGVSQNPRHKITKRGQNVTFRCDPISEHNRLYWYRQTLGQGPEFLTYFQNEAQLEKSRLLSDRFSAERPKGSFSTLEIQRTEQGDSAMYLCASSLVLGWRETQYFGPGTRLLVL.

The chain has TRBV19 and TRBJ1-6, with a weak D call TRBD1 (5 bases). The CDR3 contains 15 residues. The V and J ends lost 5 bases and 5 bases respectively, with 13 bases between them. In germline, CDR1 is LNHDA, CDR2 SQIVND (reference sequence). CDR3 amino acids: CASSDRQTNNSPLHF. The CDR3 region has the DNA TGTGCCAGTAGTGACCGACAGACTAATAATTCACCCCTCCACTTT.

The chain couples TRBV9 to TRBJ2-5; D may be TRBD1 (5 bases). The closer fit of TRBJ2-7 to the DNA end suggests the J call may be wrong. The CDR3 consists of 14 residues. Per germline, CDR1 SGDLS and CDR2 YYNGEE. The CDR3 region is CASSKRQSSYEQYF. As DNA, the CDR3 is TGTGCCAGCAGCAAAAGACAGAGCTCCTACGAGCAGTACTTC.

As DNA, the CDR3 is TGCAGTGCTAGACAGAACTATGGCTACACCTTC. It codes for CSARQNYGYTF. V gene TRBV20-1 combines with J gene TRBJ1-2; D call uncertain. The V end lost 2 bases, the J end lost 2 bases, and 3 bases lay between the germline ends. The CDR3 extends over 11 amino acids. Germline CDR1 reads DFQATT; CDR2 reads SNEGSKA (reference sequence).

This chain joins TRBV28 and TRBJ1-3, with TRBD1 as a possible D gene (6 bases). Trimming shortened V by 7 bases and J by 2 bases, and 15 bases separated the two germline ends. The CDR3 is made up of 15 amino acids. Germline CDR1 MDHEN, CDR2 SYDVKM. The CDR3 here is CASKRRGAAGNTIYF. The CDR3, as DNA: TGTGCCAGCAAGAGGCGGGGGGCGGCTGGAAACACCATATATTTT.